What follows is one T cell receptor beta chain and its context. Regarding time point: after neoadjuvant nivolumab, at surgical resection. Cohort: HPV-negative, locally advanced oral cavity squamous cell carcinoma patients. Blood cells were analyzed directly, without culture or expansion. Germline assignment: CDR1 SGHVS and CDR2 FNYEAQ. The CDR3 is 13 residues long. Between the trimmed V and J ends, which lost 5 bases and 6 bases, there was a span of 11 bases. Measured with immunoSEQ multiplex PCR; TCRdb has only the in-frame clones, and not every one. The table records roughly 15,000 clones, approximately 75% of them present only once. This sample is part of a study of neoadjuvant anti-PD-1 for oral cavity cancer.

The sequencing here drew on PBMCs, taken after nivolumab (anti-PD-1) treatment. This chain uses TRBV7-6 with TRBJ2-1, with D perhaps TRBD1 (6 bases). This clonotype was sampled from a person aged 40 to 85 with oral cavity squamous cell carcinoma. CDR3 residues: CASSTGQINEQFF. DNA for the CDR3: TGTGCCAGCAGCACGGGACAAATCAATGAGCAGTTCTTC.